The present T cell receptor (beta chain) was sequenced within a study of cytomegalovirus exposure and HLA in healthy donors. Study results and caveats: Listed as cytomegalovirus-associated were approximately 160 TCR beta chains. Association with HLA alleles at 0.05 false discovery rate was found for about 17,000 TCR beta sequences in a later analysis. What a later analysis reportedly showed was that an Asian-associated ancestry cluster had fewer N-insertions than the 666-donor mean.

The CDR3 covers 13 residues. After removal of 5 bases from V and 7 bases from J, the junction contained 7 bases not matched to a gene. Per the germline V gene, CDR1 is MNHEY and CDR2 is SVGAGI. The PCR had 60 Vbeta and 13 Jbeta primers. The data were produced by immunoSEQ multiplex PCR, yet TCRdb's version contains in-frame clones alone and is incomplete. This sample has around 110,000 clones; roughly 80% occur once, and the top ten carry roughly 3.7%. Points on this clone: Its antigen is currently unknown.

Specimen: PBMCs. J is TRBJ1-2 and V is TRBV6-5; TRBD1 aligns across 7 bases. The source is a man aged 55 to 70 in good health and CMV-seronegative. CDR3 nucleotide sequence: TGTGCCAGCAGTAACGACAGGGCGACTGGCTACACCTTC. It codes for CASSNDRATGYTF.